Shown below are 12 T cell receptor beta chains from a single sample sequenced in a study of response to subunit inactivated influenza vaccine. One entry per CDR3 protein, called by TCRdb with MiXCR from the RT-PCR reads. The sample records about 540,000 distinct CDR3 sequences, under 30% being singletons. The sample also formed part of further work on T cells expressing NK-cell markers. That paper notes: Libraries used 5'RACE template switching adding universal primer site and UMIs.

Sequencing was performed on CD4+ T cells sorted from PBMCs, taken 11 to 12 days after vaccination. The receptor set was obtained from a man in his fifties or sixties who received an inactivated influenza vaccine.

CDR3 nucleotide sequence: TGTGCCAGCAGCCGCGACTGGAGCACAGATACGCAGTATTTT. This translates into CASSRDWSTDTQYF. The rearrangement uses TRBV28 and TRBJ2-3; D is undetermined. The length of the CDR3 is 14 residues. V was clipped by 6 bases and J by 0 bases, with 10 bases between them. CDR1 MDHEN and CDR2 SYDVKM come from the germline V gene.

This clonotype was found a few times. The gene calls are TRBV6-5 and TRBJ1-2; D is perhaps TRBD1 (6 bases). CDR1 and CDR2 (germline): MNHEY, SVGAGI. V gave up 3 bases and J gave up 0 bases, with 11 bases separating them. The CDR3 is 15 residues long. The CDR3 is CASSYRTAANYGYTF. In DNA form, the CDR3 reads TGTGCCAGCAGTTATAGGACAGCTGCTAACTATGGCTACACCTTC.

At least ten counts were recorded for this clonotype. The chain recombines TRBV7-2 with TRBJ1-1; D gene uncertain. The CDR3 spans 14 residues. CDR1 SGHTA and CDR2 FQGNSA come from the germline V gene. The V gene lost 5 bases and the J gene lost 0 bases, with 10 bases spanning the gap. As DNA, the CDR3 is TGTGCCAGCAGCCCGCGGACGGTGAACACTGAAGCTTTCTTT. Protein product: CASSPRTVNTEAFF.

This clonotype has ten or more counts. CDR3 amino acids: CASREQDGSYEQYF. DNA of the CDR3: TGTGCCAGCAGGGAACAGGACGGCTCCTACGAGCAGTACTTC. V and J are TRBV12-3 or TRBV12-4 and TRBJ2-7; the D gene is possibly TRBD1 (5 bases). Trimming took 6 bases from V and 0 from J, leaving 12 bases between them. The CDR3 is 14 residues long.

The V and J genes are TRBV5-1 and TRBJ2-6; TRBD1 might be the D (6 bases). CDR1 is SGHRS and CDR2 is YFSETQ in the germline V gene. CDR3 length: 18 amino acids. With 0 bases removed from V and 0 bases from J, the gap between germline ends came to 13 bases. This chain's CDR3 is CASSLAPTGDSGANVLTF. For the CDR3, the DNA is TGCGCCAGCAGCTTGGCCCCGACAGGTGACTCTGGGGCCAACGTCCTGACTTTC.

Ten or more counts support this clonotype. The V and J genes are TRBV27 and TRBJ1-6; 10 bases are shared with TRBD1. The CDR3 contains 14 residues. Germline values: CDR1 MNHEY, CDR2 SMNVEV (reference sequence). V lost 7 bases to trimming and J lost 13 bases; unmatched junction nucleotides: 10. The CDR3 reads CASTRQGAAYPLHF. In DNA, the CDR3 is TGTGCCAGCACCCGACAGGGGGCAGCTTATCCCCTCCACTTT.

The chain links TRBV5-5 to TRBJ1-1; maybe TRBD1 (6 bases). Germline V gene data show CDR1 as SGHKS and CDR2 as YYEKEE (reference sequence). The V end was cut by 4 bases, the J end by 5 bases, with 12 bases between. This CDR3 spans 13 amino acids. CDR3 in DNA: TGTGCCAGCAGCGTCACAGGGAAGACTGAAGCTTTCTTT. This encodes CASSVTGKTEAFF.

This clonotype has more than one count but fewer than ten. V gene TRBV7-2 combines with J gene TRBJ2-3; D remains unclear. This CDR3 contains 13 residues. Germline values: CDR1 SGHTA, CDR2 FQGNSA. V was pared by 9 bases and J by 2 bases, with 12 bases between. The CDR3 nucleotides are TGTGCCAGTGGTCGGGCCCCCACAGATACGCAGTATTTT. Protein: CASGRAPTDTQYF.

CDR3 region: CASSPIAGAGETQYF. The CDR3 nucleotides read TGTGCCAGCTCACCCATAGCGGGAGCGGGAGAGACCCAGTACTTC. The V call is TRBV18, the J call TRBJ2-5; TRBD2 matches 9 bases. CDR3 size: 15 residues. Germline-derived CDR1 and CDR2 are KGHSH and LQKENI. Losses at the gene ends were 3 bases for V and 4 bases for J; bases not matched to a gene: 6.

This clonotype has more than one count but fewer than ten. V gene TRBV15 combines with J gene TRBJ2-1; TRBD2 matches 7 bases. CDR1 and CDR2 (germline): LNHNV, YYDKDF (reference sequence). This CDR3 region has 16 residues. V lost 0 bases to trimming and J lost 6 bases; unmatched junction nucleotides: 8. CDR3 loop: CATSRDPRERSNEQFF. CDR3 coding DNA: TGTGCCACCAGCAGAGACCCGCGGGAGAGAAGCAATGAGCAGTTCTTC.

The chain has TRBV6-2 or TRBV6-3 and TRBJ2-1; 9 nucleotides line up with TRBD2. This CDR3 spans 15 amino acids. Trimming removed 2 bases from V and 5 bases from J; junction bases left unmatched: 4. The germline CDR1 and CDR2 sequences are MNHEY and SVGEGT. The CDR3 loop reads CASSYTLAGNNEQFF. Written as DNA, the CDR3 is TGTGCCAGCAGTTACACGCTAGCGGGGAACAATGAGCAGTTCTTC.

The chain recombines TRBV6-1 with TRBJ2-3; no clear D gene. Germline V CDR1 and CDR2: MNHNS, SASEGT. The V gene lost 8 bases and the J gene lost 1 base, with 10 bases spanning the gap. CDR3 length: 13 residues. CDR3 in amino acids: CASQGPGTDTQYF. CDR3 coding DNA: TGTGCCAGCCAAGGGCCGGGCACAGATACGCAGTATTTT.